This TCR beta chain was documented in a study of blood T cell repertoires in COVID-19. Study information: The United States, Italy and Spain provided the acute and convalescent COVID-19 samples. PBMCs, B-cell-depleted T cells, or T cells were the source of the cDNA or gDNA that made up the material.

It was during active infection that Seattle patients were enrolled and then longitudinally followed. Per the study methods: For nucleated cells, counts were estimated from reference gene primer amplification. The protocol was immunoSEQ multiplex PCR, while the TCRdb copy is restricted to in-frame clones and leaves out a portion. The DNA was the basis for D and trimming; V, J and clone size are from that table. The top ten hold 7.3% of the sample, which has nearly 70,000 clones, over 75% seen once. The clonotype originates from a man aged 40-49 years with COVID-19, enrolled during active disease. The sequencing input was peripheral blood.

CDR3 amino acids: CASSTVGQPQHF. DNA of the CDR3: TGTGCCAGCAGTACGGTCGGTCAGCCCCAGCATTTT. The chain links TRBV6-5 to TRBJ1-5; D is ambiguous. This CDR3 comprises 12 residues. The V gene's germline CDR1 is MNHEY and CDR2 SVGAGI. V was shortened by 5 bases and J by 6 bases, with 8 bases between the two germline ends.